The 15 T cell receptor beta chains below were found in one sample sequenced in a study of cytomegalovirus exposure and HLA in healthy donors. The PCR used 60 Vbeta and 13 Jbeta primers. Clones were read by immunoSEQ multiplex PCR, and TCRdb kept only the in-frame ones, dropping some. The table lists approximately 100,000 clones, with roughly 0.64% in the top ten. Sequences were obtained from PBMCs. All receptors derive from a man in his forties or fifties in good health and CMV-seronegative.

The chain is built from TRBV7-9 and TRBJ1-1, with 7 bases lining up with TRBD1. The CDR3 totals 14 residues. Germline V gene sequence: CDR1 SEHNR, CDR2 FQNEAQ (reference sequence). The trim removed 5 bases at V and 4 bases at J, leaving 7 bases unmatched. CDR3 in amino acids: CASSPTGQSTEAFF. For the CDR3, the DNA is TGTGCCAGCAGCCCGACAGGGCAGAGCACTGAAGCTTTCTTT. The entire variable domain, with the rest obtained from reference TRBV7-9 and TRBJ1-1, is as follows: DTGVSQNPRHKITKRGQNVTFRCDPISEHNRLYWYRQTLGQGPEFLTYFQNEAQLEKSRLLSDRFSAERPKGSFSTLEIQRTEQGDSAMYLCASSPTGQSTEAFFGQGTRLTVV.

The chain combines TRBV19 with TRBJ2-3; 8 bases map to TRBD2. CDR3 size: 14 residues. The V gene's germline CDR1 is LNHDA and CDR2 SQIVND (reference sequence). V lost 5 bases, J lost 2 bases, and 3 bases stayed unmatched. CDR3 DNA sequence: TGTGCCAGTAGTGTTAGCGGGAACACAGATACGCAGTATTTT. Protein: CASSVSGNTDTQYF.

The CDR3 DNA sequence: TGTGCCAGTACTAGGAATCCGAACACTGAAGCTTTCTTT. This translates into CASTRNPNTEAFF. The chain recombines TRBV19 with TRBJ1-1, with no clear D. Germline assignment: CDR1 LNHDA and CDR2 SQIVND (reference sequence). The CDR3 consists of 13 residues. V lost 7 bases and J lost 1, with 10 bases in between.

The chain couples TRBV14 to TRBJ1-1; D unresolved. V dropped 5 bases and J dropped 6 bases, with 10 bases sitting between them. The CDR3 contains 12 residues. Looked up from germline, CDR1 is SGHDN and CDR2 is FVKESK. The CDR3 loop reads CASSRWAAEAFF. CDR3 sequence (DNA): TGTGCCAGCAGCAGATGGGCAGCTGAAGCTTTCTTT. The entire variable domain, with the rest obtained from reference TRBV14 and TRBJ1-1, is as follows: EAGVTQFPSHSVIEKGQTVTLRCDPISGHDNLYWYRRVMGKEIKFLLHFVKESKQDESGMPNNRFLAERTGGTYSTLKVQPAELEDSGVYFCASSRWAAEAFFGQGTRLTVV.

The genes are TRBV27 and TRBJ1-2, with D maybe TRBD1 (6 bases). The CDR3 covers 16 residues. V was cut by 6 bases and J by 4 bases, with 21 bases left in between. CDR1 is MNHEY, CDR2 SMNVEV, per germline (reference sequence). The CDR3 region has the DNA TGTGCCAGCAGCCCCTCCGGGACATACTTCCTCTATGGCTACACCTTC. Its translation is CASSPSGTYFLYGYTF.

V usage is TRBV7-9 and J usage is TRBJ2-4; 12 bases are a match to TRBD2. There are 12 residues in the CDR3. Unmatched junction bases numbered 2, after V lost 4 bases and J lost 13 bases. Germline V lookup: CDR1 SEHNR, CDR2 FQNEAQ (reference sequence). CDR3 protein: CASSYGLAGQYF. The CDR3 nucleotides read TGTGCCAGCAGCTATGGACTAGCGGGGCAGTACTTC.

The chain links TRBV5-1 to TRBJ2-3, with 8 nucleotides matching TRBD2. From germline, CDR1 is SGHRS and CDR2 YFSETQ. This CDR3 is 14 amino acids long. Unmatched junction bases numbered 5, after V lost 8 bases and J lost 0 bases. CDR3 coding DNA: TGCGCCAGTCGGGAGGGAGGGAGCACAGATACGCAGTATTTT. Its protein is CASREGGSTDTQYF.

This chain uses TRBV19 with TRBJ2-1; 9 bases align to TRBD2. In germline, CDR1 is LNHDA, CDR2 SQIVND (reference sequence). The CDR3 spans 15 residues. J lost 7 bases, V lost 3 bases, and 7 bases had no gene match. CDR3: CASSIYAGGRNEQFF. The CDR3, as DNA: TGTGCCAGTAGTATTTATGCGGGAGGGAGGAATGAGCAGTTCTTC.

The V and J genes are TRBV7-9 and TRBJ2-5; D gene uncertain. This CDR3 region has 14 residues. The germline V and J ends were trimmed by 2 bases and 1 base, with 8 bases remaining between them. Per germline, CDR1 SEHNR and CDR2 FQNEAQ (reference sequence). The CDR3 loop reads CASSLLQPQETQYF. Written as DNA, the CDR3 is TGTGCCAGCAGCTTATTACAGCCCCAAGAGACCCAGTACTTC. Full variable domain (remainder filled in from reference TRBV7-9 and TRBJ2-5): DTGVSQNPRHKITKRGQNVTFRCDPISEHNRLYWYRQTLGQGPEFLTYFQNEAQLEKSRLLSDRFSAERPKGSFSTLEIQRTEQGDSAMYLCASSLLQPQETQYFGPGTRLLVL.

The J gene is TRBJ2-7, the V gene TRBV6-5, with D possibly being TRBD2 (6 bases). The CDR3 spans 11 residues. Germline CDR1 MNHEY, CDR2 SVGAGI. The V gene lost 5 bases and the J gene lost 7 bases, with 9 bases spanning the gap. The CDR3 region is CASSERGEQYF. The CDR3 bases are TGTGCCAGCAGTGAACGGGGGGAGCAGTACTTC.

The rearrangement joins TRBV30 to TRBJ2-1, with TRBD2 matching 11 bases. This CDR3 is built from 16 residues. The germline V gene has CDR1 GTSNPN and CDR2 SVGIG (reference sequence). V lost 7 bases, J lost 0 bases, and 8 bases stayed unmatched. CDR3 in DNA: TGTGCCTCCACGGGACTAGCGGAGAGCTCCTACAATGAGCAGTTCTTC. This sequence encodes CASTGLAESSYNEQFF.

The rearrangement uses TRBV7-2 and TRBJ1-2; 8 nucleotides align to TRBD1. CDR3 length: 17 amino acids. The germline CDR1 and CDR2 sequences are SGHTA and FQGNSA. After removal of 4 bases from V and 5 bases from J, the junction contained 15 bases not matched to a gene. CDR3 nucleotide sequence: TGTGCCAGCAGCTCCACCAGGGGGCGCGGGATTTTGTATGGCTACACCTTC. Amino acids: CASSSTRGRGILYGYTF.

The chain is built from TRBV19 and TRBJ1-2; maybe TRBD1 (6 bases). This CDR3 comprises 13 residues. Trimming pared 3 bases from V and 8 bases from J, leaving 13 bases between. CDR1 LNHDA and CDR2 SQIVND come from the germline V gene (reference sequence). CDR3 loop: CASSILQGRGYTF. As DNA, the CDR3 is TGTGCCAGTAGTATCCTGCAGGGGCGGGGCTACACCTTC.

J is TRBJ1-2 and V is TRBV5-4; weak D call: TRBD1 (5 bases). This CDR3 contains 13 residues. Germline loops: CDR1 SGHNT, CDR2 YYREEE (reference sequence). V shed 4 bases and J shed 5 bases, with 12 bases lying between them. Here the CDR3 reads CASSPTGGYGYTF. CDR3 nucleotides: TGTGCCAGCAGCCCCACCGGGGGGTATGGCTACACCTTC.

The chain couples TRBV19 to TRBJ1-5; D perhaps matches TRBD1 (5 bases). CDR1 is LNHDA, CDR2 SQIVND, per germline (reference sequence). The CDR3 runs 14 residues. Trimming stripped 6 bases from V and 4 bases from J, with 13 bases between. CDR3 loop: CASSILRGNQPQHF. In DNA, the CDR3 is TGTGCCAGTAGCATCCTTCGGGGGAATCAGCCCCAGCATTTT.